This T cell receptor beta chain was identified during a study of T cells in Graves' hyperthyroidism and ophthalmopathy. Study-wide points: For ophthalmopathy, model prediction preceded onset by a median roughly 6.3 months. Among clonotypes expanded in thyroid above 0.001, most were also found in blood.

Only a few counts were recorded for this clonotype. Its specificity is unknown. Regions amplified from RNA transcripts were the TCR beta CDR3 regions. During a first-round RT-PCR of the TCR CDR3, the HTBI primer set was used. TCRdb used MiXCR to reprocess the multiplex PCR reads, holding one entry per CDR3 protein. The sample holds around 520,000 distinct CDR3 sequences, around an eighth seen once. The V end was cut by 10 bases, the J end by 1 base, with 19 bases between. Germline CDR1 and CDR2: SEHNR and FQNEAQ (reference sequence). The CDR3 runs 15 residues. Uncontrolled infection, other autoimmune disease, pregnancy or lactation led to exclusion.

The rearrangement joins TRBV7-9 to TRBJ1-1, with D possibly matching TRBD1 (5 bases). The receptor was isolated from a young woman with Graves' hyperthyroidism. Sequenced sample: blood. CDR3 region: CATQPTGTANTEAFF. CDR3 bases: TGTGCCACCCAGCCTACCGGGACCGCGAACACTGAAGCTTTCTTT.